A selection of T cell receptor beta chains follows, all from one sample in a study of OX40 agonist ivuxolimab in advanced cancers. TCRdb keeps only in-frame clones here, not all; method: immunoSEQ multiplex PCR. The sample yields 65,000 to 75,000 clones, less than 85% seen once. Here the sequenced sample was CD4+ or CD8+ T cells sorted from blood, taken in a trial of the OX40 agonist ivuxolimab. Receptors were obtained from an adult with an advanced solid tumor such as melanoma, head and neck, liver or kidney cancer. Each CDR3 is given with its conserved first and last residue. D genes are given only for firm matches. Clone size appears in some rows only: once, few, many, or a class for an expanded clone.

TRBV1	NA	TRBJ2-1	NA	CTSRSGTSGRNNEQFF	TGCACCAGCAGATCCGGGACTAGCGGCCGAAATAATGAGCAGTTCTTC
TRBV9	NA	TRBJ1-3	NA	CASSVGAGSGNTIYF	TGTGCCAGCAGCGTAGGCGCTGGCTCTGGAAACACCATATATTTT
TRBV28	NA	TRBJ2-1	TRBD1	CASSTPGTGGHEQFF	TGTGCCAGCAGCACCCCCGGGACAGGGGGGCATGAGCAGTTCTTC
TRBV4-2	NA	TRBJ1-1	NA	CASSLNSGSTEAFF	TGTGCCAGCAGCCTGAATTCAGGGAGCACTGAAGCTTTCTTT
TRBV11-1	NA	TRBJ1-2	NA	CASGRGRRDGYTF	TGTGCCAGCGGTAGAGGGAGACGGGATGGCTACACCTTC
TRBV6-1	NA	TRBJ2-5	TRBD2	CASSESFSGLETQYF	TGTGCCAGCAGTGAAAGTTTTAGCGGGCTAGAGACCCAGTACTTC
TRBV7-3	NA	TRBJ2-2	NA	CASSPFGRVGFNTGELFF	TGTGCCAGCAGCCCGTTCGGCAGGGTGGGCTTTAACACCGGGGAGCTGTTTTTT
TRBV15	few	TRBJ1-5	NA	CATSSVGSNQPQHF	TGTGCCACCAGCAGTGTCGGATCCAATCAGCCCCAGCATTTT
TRBV10-3	once	TRBJ1-2	NA	CAISESATPNYGYTF	TGTGCCATCAGTGAGTCAGCGACACCTAACTATGGCTACACCTTC
TRBV9	NA	TRBJ2-7	NA	CASSVRGQSSYEQYF	TGTGCCAGCAGCGTAAGAGGACAAAGCTCCTACGAGCAGTACTTC
TRBV28	once	TRBJ1-1	TRBD1	CASRGQNPIEAFF	TGTGCCAGCAGGGGACAGAATCCTATCGAAGCTTTCTTT
TRBV11-1	NA	TRBJ1-3	NA	CASSFGQSRTGNTIYF	TGTGCCAGCAGCTTTGGACAGTCTCGAACTGGAAACACCATATATTTT
TRBV29-1	NA	TRBJ1-1	NA	CSVEDTGRNTEAFF	TGCAGCGTTGAAGATACGGGTCGGAACACTGAAGCTTTCTTT
TRBV18	NA	TRBJ2-1	NA	CASSGGSTGNEQFF	TGTGCCAGCTCTGGCGGGTCAACGGGTAATGAGCAGTTCTTC
TRBV6-1	NA	TRBJ2-3	NA	CASSEYGGASTDTQYF	TGTGCCAGCAGTGAATATGGGGGGGCCTCCACAGATACGCAGTATTTT
TRBV4-3	NA	TRBJ1-2	NA	CASSRDYGYTF	TGCGCCAGCAGCCGGGATTATGGCTACACCTTC
TRBV14	once	TRBJ2-3	NA	CASSHYLERTDTQYF	TGTGCCAGCAGCCATTATCTGGAGCGCACAGATACGCAGTATTTT
TRBV28	NA	TRBJ1-2	TRBD1	CASSPGQGAEGYTF	TGTGCCAGCAGCCCCGGACAGGGGGCGGAAGGCTACACCTTC
TRBV14	NA	TRBJ2-1	TRBD2	CASSRGLAANEQFF	TGTGCCAGCAGCCGAGGACTAGCTGCCAATGAGCAGTTCTTC
TRBV5-1	NA	TRBJ1-6	NA	CASRGETSSYNSPLHF	TGCGCCAGCCGGGGGGAGACTAGCTCCTATAATTCACCCCTCCACTTT
TRBV7-2	NA	TRBJ2-1	NA	CASSLAYGSASSRGNEQFF	TGTGCCAGCAGCTTAGCATACGGGTCGGCTAGCTCTAGGGGGAATGAGCAGTTCTTC
TRBV7-9	NA	TRBJ1-4	NA	CASSQGLQGANEKLFF	TGTGCCAGCAGCCAAGGATTACAGGGTGCAAATGAAAAACTGTTTTTT
TRBV6-6	NA	TRBJ1-5	NA	CASTDSRQPQHF	TGTGCCAGCACTGACAGTCGTCAGCCCCAGCATTTT
TRBV5-4	NA	TRBJ1-4	NA	CASSPRGGLNEKLFF	TGTGCCAGCAGCCCCCGAGGAGGGCTTAATGAAAAACTGTTTTTT
TRBV10-1	many	TRBJ1-1	NA	CASSESRATEAFF	TGCGCCAGCAGTGAGTCAAGGGCTACTGAAGCTTTCTTT
TRBV7-9	NA	TRBJ2-1	TRBD1	CASSATGGQGFF	TGTGCCAGCAGCGCTACAGGGGGCCAGGGGTTCTTC
TRBV7-9	few	TRBJ1-6	NA	CASSLDSYNSPLHF	TGTGCCAGCAGCTTAGATTCCTATAATTCACCCCTCCACTTT